This passage covers 8 T cell receptor beta chains from one sample sequenced in a study of blood T cell repertoires in COVID-19. TCRdb keeps only in-frame clones here, not all; method: immunoSEQ multiplex PCR. The data show 85,000 to 110,000 clones, roughly 87% seen once. Sequenced material: peripheral blood. These receptors originate from a human donor in a cohort sampled during active COVID-19.

This chain joins TRBV7-9 and TRBJ1-1, with 7 bases matching TRBD1. Trimming at V came to 6 bases and at J to 1 base, leaving 5 bases not matched to a gene. CDR3 length: 14 amino acids. Germline lookup yields CDR1 SEHNR and CDR2 FQNEAQ (reference sequence). The CDR3 DNA reads as TGTGCCAGCAGTCGAGGGGGCAAGAACACTGAAGCTTTCTTT. Protein: CASSRGGKNTEAFF.

J is TRBJ1-1 and V is TRBV4-1; tentatively, D is TRBD1 (5 bases). The ends were cut back, 5 bases at V and 0 bases at J, with 16 bases in the middle. This CDR3 region has 16 residues. Germline V gives CDR1 MGHRA, CDR2 YSYEKL. The CDR3 region has the DNA TGCGCCAGCAGCTTAAATCCGGGGGTCATGAACACTGAAGCTTTCTTT. Its translation is CASSLNPGVMNTEAFF.

J is TRBJ2-7 and V is TRBV27, with a tentative D call TRBD2 (5 bases). V was clipped by 3 bases and J by 3 bases, with 9 bases between them. CDR3 length: 13 residues. Germline CDR1 reads MNHEY; CDR2 reads SMNVEV (reference sequence). Written as DNA, the CDR3 is TGTGCCAGCAGTTTTCGGGGATACTACGAGCAGTACTTC. Translation: CASSFRGYYEQYF.

This chain joins TRBV5-1 and TRBJ2-7; 14 bases fit TRBD2. The CDR3 has 16 residues. Germline V CDR1 and CDR2: SGHRS, YFSETQ. V trimming: 4 bases; J trimming: 5 bases; junction bases outside the gene matches: 8. The CDR3 nucleotides read TGCGCCAGCAGCCCTGGGACTAGCGGGAGTCCCCACGAGCAGTACTTC. Residues: CASSPGTSGSPHEQYF.

This clone was seen only once. The V call is TRBV28, the J call TRBJ1-5, with D possibly matching TRBD1 (5 bases). The length of the CDR3 is 15 residues. The ends were cut back, 4 bases at V and 5 bases at J, with 15 bases in the middle. The germline V gene encodes CDR1 MDHEN and CDR2 SYDVKM. Written as DNA, the CDR3 is TGTGCCAGCAGTTACGCCCAACGCAGGGATCAGCCCCAGCATTTT. It codes for CASSYAQRRDQPQHF.

This clone showed up just once. This chain links TRBV29-1 with TRBJ2-5; maybe TRBD2 (6 bases). The CDR3 totals 13 residues. CDR1 SQVTM and CDR2 ANQGSEA come from the germline V gene. V was shortened by 5 bases and J by 5 bases, with 15 bases between the two germline ends. The CDR3 DNA sequence: TGCAGCGTTAAGGAGGGTTCGATGGAGACCCAGTACTTC. It yields the protein CSVKEGSMETQYF.

The chain combines TRBV5-1 with TRBJ2-5, with 9 bases matching TRBD2. The length of the CDR3 is 14 residues. CDR1 SGHRS and CDR2 YFSETQ come from the germline V gene. V trimming: 1 base; J trimming: 5 bases; junction bases outside the gene matches: 3. CDR3 in DNA: TGCGCCAGCAGCTTGTTCCTAGCGGGGGAGACCCAGTACTTC. It is translated as CASSLFLAGETQYF. The whole variable domain, filled in from reference TRBV5-1 and TRBJ2-5, reads KAGVTQTPRYLIKTRGQQVTLSCSPISGHRSVSWYQQTPGQGLQFLFEYFSETQRNKGNFPGRFSGRQFSNSRSEMNVSTLELGDSALYLCASSLFLAGETQYFGPGTRLLVL.

The V and J genes are TRBV2 and TRBJ2-5; TRBD1 aligns across 8 bases. Germline V CDR1 and CDR2: SNHLY, FYNNEI. With 4 bases clipped from V and 3 bases from J, the junction kept 10 bases outside the gene matches. The CDR3 covers 16 residues. The CDR3 protein is CASSAEGQGLKETQYF. CDR3 sequence (DNA): TGTGCCAGCAGTGCCGAAGGACAGGGTCTGAAAGAGACCCAGTACTTC.